This TCR beta chain derives from a study of shared clonotypes between healthy human individuals. Study background: Three plates were used per donor for CD4 naive, three for CD4 memory, two for CD8 naive and one for CD8 memory.

General study results and limits: It was the non-shared clonotypes that had lower generation probabilities than clonotypes shared by all four donors.

Concerning this clone itself: Its antigen is undetermined.

Per the germline V gene, CDR1 is KGHSH and CDR2 is LQKENI. The ends were cut back, 0 bases at V and 4 bases at J, with 7 bases in the middle. CDR3 length: 13 residues. Splitting of CD4+ cells produced CD45RA+ naive and CD45RA-negative memory subsets. Several immunoSEQ plates held equal portions of the genomic DNA taken from each subset. Sequencing used immunoSEQ multiplex PCR; TCRdb keeps in-frame clones, though not all of them. Of about 960,000 clones listed, more than 75% were seen once; the top ten hold roughly 1.5%. This TCR came from a young man in good health. The chain recombines TRBV18 with TRBJ2-7, with a tentative D call TRBD1 (6 bases). Sequenced input: memory CD4+ T cells sorted from blood. Subset meaning: CD45RA-negative fraction. The CDR3 bases are TGTGCCAGCTCACCACCAGACAGGTACGAGCAGTACTTC. Its translation: CASSPPDRYEQYF.